The clone carrying this TCR beta chain was seen many times. Its antigen is not known. This record comes from a study of regulatory T cells in long-lasting Graves disease. Points from the study as a whole: Graves' patients with persistent disease showed TCR diversity lower than patients newly diagnosed. With approximately 2,800 shared public clonotypes, persistent patients exceeded new patients, who shared around 970.

Sequencing libraries for TCR beta were prepared with iRepertoire HTBI primers and Arm-PCR of CDR3 regions. TCRdb processed the multiplex PCR reads anew with MiXCR; each CDR3 protein has one entry. The sample gives about half a million distinct CDR3 sequences, around 12% of which show up once; around 10% is in the top ten. As to time point: newly diagnosed GD, antithyroid drugs for less than 3 months. Extracted PBMC RNA gave rise to the TCR library. There are 13 residues in the CDR3. Trimming shortened V by 3 bases and J by 7 bases, and 10 bases separated the two germline ends. The germline V gene encodes CDR1 SNHLY and CDR2 FYNNEI. A further study also used this sample, focusing on T cells in Graves' hyperthyroidism and ophthalmopathy.

The chain recombines TRBV2 with TRBJ2-1; perhaps TRBD1 as D (5 bases). The sequence was obtained from a woman aged 25 to 45 with Graves disease. The starting material was peripheral blood mononuclear cells (PBMCs), obtained at new diagnosis, from a patient treated with antithyroid drugs. CDR3: CASSESRGNEQFF. The CDR3 coding sequence is TGTGCCAGCAGTGAGTCTAGGGGAAATGAGCAGTTCTTC.